This paragraph covers one T cell receptor (beta chain) sequence. Its antigen remains unidentified. This entry is derived from a study of cytomegalovirus exposure and HLA in healthy donors. On the study more broadly: Later, an analysis reported that the 95 to 150 validation repertoires had used the same platform as the 666 first-cohort repertoires.

Method: immunoSEQ multiplex PCR; TCRdb's copy keeps in-frame clones and lacks some. Found here are about 260,000 clones, 90% of them singletons; the top ten hold approximately 3.1%. Separate from the approximately 730-subject first cohort, the approximately 120-subject validation cohort was the one that the donors belonged to. The study, taken as a whole, reports: The classifier was said to identify cytomegalovirus status with high specificity and sensitivity. It was approximately 160 TCR beta chains that were listed as cytomegalovirus-associated.

The CDR3 totals 16 residues. The V gene lost 2 bases and the J gene lost 2 bases, with 15 bases spanning the gap. In germline, CDR1 is SGHRS, CDR2 YFSETQ. The chain is built from TRBV5-1 and TRBJ2-3; D remains ambiguous. This clonotype was obtained from a woman in her 30s in good health and CMV-seronegative. Material for sequencing was PBMCs. The CDR3 DNA follows: TGCGCCAGCAGCTTACCGACCTCGAAATCCACAGATACGCAGTATTTT. It encodes CASSLPTSKSTDTQYF.